Following are 10 T cell receptor beta chains from one sample sequenced in a study of T cells in Graves' hyperthyroidism and ophthalmopathy. Regions amplified from RNA transcripts were the TCR beta CDR3 regions. The primer set for the first-round RT-PCR of the TCR CDR3 was HTBI. TCRdb reanalysed the multiplex PCR reads using MiXCR and keeps one entry per CDR3 protein. The sample includes 300,000 to 400,000 distinct CDR3 sequences, more than 11% of them seen just once. Sequencing was done on a sample of blood. These TCRs come from a woman aged 55-69 years with Graves' hyperthyroidism.

There are many counts of this clonotype. V is TRBV7-2 and J is TRBJ2-1; 8 bases fit TRBD2. This CDR3 contains 15 residues. The V gene end was trimmed by 1 base and the J gene end by 5 bases; junction bases not matched to a gene: 4. The germline V gene has CDR1 SGHTA and CDR2 FQGNSA. The CDR3 loop reads CASSLEAGAHNEQFF. CDR3 sequence (DNA): TGTGCCAGCAGCTTAGAAGCGGGAGCCCACAATGAGCAGTTCTTC.

This clonotype was seen a few times. V gene TRBV29-1 combines with J gene TRBJ1-5; D is unresolved. Germline V gene sequence: CDR1 SQVTM, CDR2 ANQGSEA. Trimming left V 0 bases short and J 7 bases short, with 7 bases between. The CDR3 covers 12 residues. The CDR3 loop is CSVEDVGQPQHF. The CDR3, as DNA: TGCAGCGTTGAAGATGTTGGCCAGCCCCAGCATTTT.

This clonotype has ten or more counts. The CDR3 here is CASTSSGTNTGELFF. CDR3 nucleotides: TGTGCCAGCACCTCTAGCGGGACGAACACCGGGGAGCTGTTTTTT. V gene TRBV7-3 combines with J gene TRBJ2-2; TRBD2 matches 9 bases. The CDR3 consists of 15 residues. The germline CDR1 and CDR2 sequences are SGHTA and FQGTGA. With 7 bases clipped from V and 0 bases from J, the junction kept 3 bases outside the gene matches.

This clonotype was counted a few times. This chain uses TRBV4-1 with TRBJ2-1; 7 positions agree with TRBD2. The CDR3 runs to 17 residues. Germline V gene data show CDR1 as MGHRA and CDR2 as YSYEKL. Losses at the gene ends were 0 bases for V and 3 bases for J; bases not matched to a gene: 8. The CDR3 coding sequence is TGCGCCAGCAGCCAAGATGAGCTAGCGGCCATCTACAATGAGCAGTTCTTC. Protein: CASSQDELAAIYNEQFF.

This clonotype was seen more than once but under ten times. The CDR3 region has the DNA TGCGCCAGCAGCTTGGTAACGGGGGGCACTGAAGCTTTCTTT. The encoded protein is CASSLVTGGTEAFF. The chain combines TRBV5-1 with TRBJ1-1; tentatively, D is TRBD1 (5 bases). The CDR3 spans 14 residues. The germline V and J ends were trimmed by 0 bases and 4 bases, with 10 bases remaining between them. CDR1 is SGHRS, CDR2 YFSETQ, per germline.

This clonotype was picked up a small number of times. The CDR3 nucleotides are TGTGCCAGCAGCCAAGAGGGAGTAGGCAATGAGCAGTTCTTC. It encodes CASSQEGVGNEQFF. The J gene is TRBJ2-1, the V gene TRBV4-2; D is possibly TRBD2 (5 bases). Germline V gene data show CDR1 as LGHNA and CDR2 as YNFKEQ. The germline V and J ends were trimmed by 0 bases and 6 bases, with 9 bases remaining between them. The CDR3 runs to 14 residues.

This clonotype was detected ten times or more. The CDR3 protein is CAISEPSGRAVLVYNEQFF. The CDR3 nucleotides read TGTGCCATCAGTGAGCCTAGCGGGAGGGCCGTTTTAGTCTACAATGAGCAGTTCTTC. The genes are TRBV10-3 and TRBJ2-1; 12 bases align to TRBD2. V lost 2 bases, J lost 3 bases, and 11 bases stayed unmatched. The CDR3 is 19 amino acids. CDR1 is ENHRY, CDR2 SYGVKD, per germline.

This clonotype has a count of ten or more. A read error may be the cause here, since a much bigger clone is one base away. The V and J genes are TRBV11-2 and TRBJ2-5; weak D call: TRBD2 (5 bases). From germline, CDR1 is SGHAT and CDR2 FQNNGV. This CDR3 region has 15 residues. In DNA, the CDR3 is TGTGCCAGCAGCTTAACCGGGGTCCTCCAAGGGACCCAGTACTTC. Its protein is CASSLTGVLQGTQYF. The full variable domain, rest sourced from reference TRBV11-2 and TRBJ2-5, is EAGVAQSPRYKIIEKRQSVAFWCNPISGHATLYWYQQILGQGPKLLIQFQNNGVVDDSQLPKDRFSAERLKGVDSTLKIQPAKLEDSAVYLCASSLTGVLQGTQYFGPGTRLLVL.

In its sample, this clonotype was seen a few times. CDR3 DNA sequence: TGTGCCACCAGTGACCCGGGACTACCCTACGAGCAGTACTTC. Encoded protein: CATSDPGLPYEQYF. V gene TRBV24-1 combines with J gene TRBJ2-7, with 7 bases fitting TRBD2. This CDR3 is 14 amino acids long. Looked up from germline, CDR1 is KGHDR and CDR2 is SFDVKD. V dropped 4 bases and J dropped 2; count of bases not matched to a gene: 4.

This clonotype appeared many times. The genes are TRBV11-2 and TRBJ2-4; TRBD1 is a possible D gene (6 bases). The V gene's germline CDR1 is SGHAT and CDR2 FQNNGV. The CDR3 is 15 amino acids. Trimming removed 5 bases at V and 0 bases at J, with 11 bases between. As DNA, the CDR3 is TGTGCCAGCAGCATCCACAGGGTAGCCAAAAACATTCAGTACTTC. Its translation is CASSIHRVAKNIQYF.